These 30 T cell receptor beta chains originate from one sample sequenced in a study of cytomegalovirus exposure and HLA in healthy donors. PCR was performed using 60 Vbeta and 13 Jbeta primers. TCRdb's table, derived via immunoSEQ multiplex PCR, lists solely in-frame clones and lacks some. In the table there are some 100,000 clones, over 60% of which are singletons. The material sequenced was PBMCs. The source is a man aged 35 to 55 in good health and CMV-seropositive.

The chain combines TRBV18 with TRBJ2-3, with 9 bases fitting TRBD1. The CDR3 has 15 residues. The germline gives CDR1 KGHSH, CDR2 LQKENI. The V segment lost 6 bases and the J segment 2 bases; nucleotides outside the gene matches: 6. CDR3 coding DNA: TGTGCCAGCTCCTCCGGGACAGGGCACACAGATACGCAGTATTTT. Translation gives CASSSGTGHTDTQYF.

The V call is TRBV7-8, the J call TRBJ1-5; no reliable D call. The CDR3 extends over 12 amino acids. Trimming left V 11 bases short and J 2 bases short, with 10 bases between. Germline lookup yields CDR1 SGHVS and CDR2 FQNEAQ. The CDR3 loop is CAGLGGNQPQHF. CDR3 nucleotide sequence: TGTGCCGGCTTGGGCGGCAATCAGCCCCAGCATTTT.

This clone appeared a single time. Other nucleotide sequences from this sample produce the same CDR3. The J gene is TRBJ1-2, the V gene TRBV28; no reliable D call. The V gene's germline CDR1 is MDHEN and CDR2 SYDVKM. With 6 bases removed from V and 1 base from J, the gap between germline ends came to 3 bases. The length of the CDR3 is 11 residues. As DNA, the CDR3 is TGTGCCAGCAGCCTTAACTATGGCTACACCTTC. It codes for CASSLNYGYTF.

The chain uses TRBV9 and TRBJ2-3; TRBD1 is a possible D gene (6 bases). With 3 bases removed from V and 2 bases from J, the gap between germline ends came to 10 bases. CDR1 is SGDLS, CDR2 YYNGEE, per germline. This CDR3 is 14 amino acids long. CDR3 nucleotide sequence: TGTGCCAGCAGCGAAACAGGGTCCACAGATACGCAGTATTTT. It codes for CASSETGSTDTQYF.

The V gene is TRBV27, the J gene TRBJ1-1; perhaps TRBD1 as D (6 bases). With 5 bases removed from V and 5 bases from J, the gap between germline ends came to 24 bases. The CDR3 extends over 17 amino acids. Germline CDR1 and CDR2: MNHEY and SMNVEV (reference sequence). Here the CDR3 DNA reads TGTGCCAGCAGTCCTATAACAGGGTTCGAGCGGGGGACTGAAGCTTTCTTT. Its translation is CASSPITGFERGTEAFF.

J is TRBJ2-2 and V is TRBV7-3, with 8 bases that match TRBD1. The CDR3 consists of 20 residues. Germline values: CDR1 SGHTA, CDR2 FQGTGA. The V segment lost 2 bases and the J segment 4 bases; nucleotides outside the gene matches: 18. The CDR3 loop is CASSLVASYDRGEGTGELFF. DNA of the CDR3: TGTGCCAGCAGCTTAGTGGCGAGCTACGACAGGGGTGAGGGCACCGGGGAGCTGTTTTTT.

This clone has only a few counts. This CDR3 is CASSLQAGSGNTIYF. The CDR3 DNA reads TGTGCCAGCAGCTTACAGGCAGGATCTGGAAACACCATATATTTT. V usage is TRBV7-9 and J usage is TRBJ1-3; D not certain. The CDR3 sequence is 15 residues long. V lost 2 bases and J 1 base, leaving 9 bases between the germline ends. Germline CDR1 is SEHNR and CDR2 is FQNEAQ (reference sequence).

This chain links TRBV18 with TRBJ2-5; 10 bases align to TRBD1. The CDR3 runs 15 residues. The germline gives CDR1 KGHSH, CDR2 LQKENI. J gave up 4 bases and V 4 bases, and 6 bases lay outside the gene matches. CDR3 nucleotide sequence: TGTGCCAGCTCACTCGGACAGGGGGGCGGAGAGACCCAGTACTTC. Translated, it gives CASSLGQGGGETQYF.

The chain has TRBV28 and TRBJ1-4; the D gene is possibly TRBD1 (6 bases). Per the germline V gene, CDR1 is MDHEN and CDR2 is SYDVKM. The germline V and J ends were trimmed by 8 bases and 5 bases, with 12 bases remaining between them. This CDR3 region has 13 residues. CDR3 loop: CASHGTPNEKLFF. In DNA, the CDR3 is TGTGCCAGCCACGGGACACCGAATGAAAAACTGTTTTTT.

This chain uses TRBV14 with TRBJ1-2; unclear D gene. The CDR3 is made up of 12 amino acids. CDR1 and CDR2 (germline): SGHDN, FVKESK. V was shortened by 5 bases and J by 4 bases, with 8 bases between the two germline ends. The CDR3 is CASSAGSYGYTF. The CDR3 bases are TGTGCCAGCAGCGCGGGTTCCTATGGCTACACCTTC. Filled out from reference TRBV14 and TRBJ1-2, the complete variable domain reads EAGVTQFPSHSVIEKGQTVTLRCDPISGHDNLYWYRRVMGKEIKFLLHFVKESKQDESGMPNNRFLAERTGGTYSTLKVQPAELEDSGVYFCASSAGSYGYTFGSGTRLTVV.

The V call is TRBV28, the J call TRBJ2-3; perhaps TRBD1 as D (5 bases). In germline, CDR1 is MDHEN, CDR2 SYDVKM. CDR3 length: 15 amino acids. Between the trimmed V and J ends, which lost 5 bases and 0 bases, there was a span of 12 bases. The CDR3 sequence is CASSPPTASTDTQYF. The DNA for the CDR3 is TGTGCCAGCAGTCCCCCGACAGCTAGCACAGATACGCAGTATTTT.

The chain has TRBV5-1 and TRBJ2-3; weak D call: TRBD1 (6 bases). The V gene lost 4 bases and the J gene lost 2 bases, with 20 bases spanning the gap. CDR1 and CDR2 (germline): SGHRS, YFSETQ. There are 17 residues in the CDR3. The CDR3 sequence is CASSISSTGQITDTQYF. CDR3 nucleotide sequence: TGCGCCAGCAGCATCAGCTCAACCGGACAGATCACAGATACGCAGTATTTT. Filled out from reference TRBV5-1 and TRBJ2-3, the complete variable domain reads KAGVTQTPRYLIKTRGQQVTLSCSPISGHRSVSWYQQTPGQGLQFLFEYFSETQRNKGNFPGRFSGRQFSNSRSEMNVSTLELGDSALYLCASSISSTGQITDTQYFGPGTRLTVL.

The V and J genes are TRBV4-3 and TRBJ1-4, with 9 bases aligning to TRBD1. Trimming at V came to 1 base and at J to 5 bases, leaving 8 bases not matched to a gene. The CDR3 length is 17 residues. Germline V gene lookup returns CDR1 LGHNA and CDR2 YSLEER. The CDR3: CASSQVPGQGRNEKLFF. CDR3 DNA: TGCGCCAGCAGCCAAGTCCCGGGACAGGGCCGGAATGAAAAACTGTTTTTT.

The V gene is TRBV19, the J gene TRBJ2-1; D is perhaps TRBD1 (6 bases). There are 11 residues in the CDR3. Germline CDR1 and CDR2: LNHDA and SQIVND (reference sequence). The V end lost 10 bases, the J end lost 7 bases, and 11 bases lay between the germline ends. The CDR3 DNA is TGTGCCACCCTAGGGGGAAATGAGCAGTTCTTC. Translation gives CATLGGNEQFF.

This clone showed up just once. One end of the junction does not line up with germline, which may come from a read error. The chain is built from TRBV5-1 and TRBJ2-6; a weak D match, TRBD2 (6 bases). The CDR3 is made up of 14 amino acids. The germline V gene has CDR1 SGHRS and CDR2 YFSETQ. CDR3 DNA: TGCGCCAGCAGCTTGGGGGAGCGGGCCAACGGCCTGACTTTC. It is translated as CASSLGERANGLTF.

This clone was picked up a small number of times. The gene calls are TRBV6-4 and TRBJ1-6; 12 nucleotides agree with TRBD1. Looked up from germline, CDR1 is MRHNA and CDR2 is SNTAGT. This CDR3 has 15 amino acids. The V gene end was trimmed by 0 bases and the J gene end by 9 bases; junction bases not matched to a gene: 0. CDR3 residues: CASSDSGQGASPLHF. CDR3 DNA: TGTGCCAGCAGTGACTCGGGACAGGGGGCTTCACCCCTCCACTTT.

The V and J genes are TRBV5-3 and TRBJ1-6, with D possibly being TRBD1 (6 bases). TRBV5-3 is recorded as an ORF, its role being uncertain. The CDR3 contains 14 residues. Trimming shortened V by 6 bases and J by 7 bases, and 14 bases separated the two germline ends. The CDR3 sequence is CARKRGARNSPLHF. The DNA of the CDR3 is TGTGCCAGAAAGCGGGGGGCTCGGAATTCACCCCTCCACTTT.

The chain couples TRBV10-3 to TRBJ2-1, with D maybe TRBD1 (6 bases). V lost 7 bases, J lost 13 bases, and 23 bases lay in between. CDR1 ENHRY and CDR2 SYGVKD come from the germline V gene. CDR3 size: 14 residues. DNA for the CDR3: TGTGCCATCAACCGAGCTCAGGGGAACTCGCAACAGTTCTTC. Translated: CAINRAQGNSQQFF.

This sequence joins TRBV20-1 and TRBJ1-1, with D possibly matching TRBD1 (5 bases). The CDR3 contains 11 residues. Germline V CDR1 and CDR2: DFQATT, SNEGSKA (reference sequence). The V end was cut by 4 bases, the J end by 4 bases, with 7 bases between. The CDR3, as DNA: TGCAGTGCTACCAGGGCCACTGAAGCTTTCTTT. Its protein is CSATRATEAFF.

In its sample, this clone was seen a few times. J is TRBJ2-4 and V is TRBV5-5, with D unclear. Germline values: CDR1 SGHKS, CDR2 YYEKEE (reference sequence). The germline V and J ends were trimmed by 4 bases and 8 bases, with 10 bases remaining between them. The CDR3 runs to 12 residues. The CDR3 spells CASSPAEDIQYF. DNA of the CDR3: TGTGCCAGCAGCCCTGCAGAGGACATTCAGTACTTC.

The chain is built from TRBV27 and TRBJ1-6; D call uncertain. The CDR3 has 15 residues. V was pared by 2 bases and J by 6 bases, with 11 bases between. The germline CDR1 and CDR2 sequences are MNHEY and SMNVEV (reference sequence). CDR3 bases: TGTGCCAGCAGTTTACGGCAAAGCGGTAATTCACCCCTCCACTTT. It codes for CASSLRQSGNSPLHF.

The chain has TRBV11-2 and TRBJ2-7; D perhaps matches TRBD2 (5 bases). The CDR3 consists of 15 residues. Trimming pared 1 base from V and 3 bases from J, leaving 13 bases between. CDR1 is SGHAT, CDR2 FQNNGV, per germline. CDR3 loop: CASSLGVGGGYEQYF. The CDR3 DNA is TGTGCCAGCAGCTTAGGGGTCGGAGGCGGCTACGAGCAGTACTTC.

The chain uses TRBV9 and TRBJ1-2; D is undetermined. CDR1 SGDLS and CDR2 YYNGEE come from the germline V gene. Trimming left V 4 bases short and J 7 bases short, with 11 bases between. The CDR3 is 12 amino acids. The chain's CDR3 is CASSYGAGGYTF. CDR3 sequence (DNA): TGTGCCAGCAGCTACGGAGCTGGTGGCTACACCTTC.

This clone was seen a single time. This chain connects TRBV4-1 to TRBJ2-2, with 7 bases lining up with TRBD2. The germline V gene encodes CDR1 MGHRA and CDR2 YSYEKL. The CDR3 runs 16 residues. V dropped 2 bases and J dropped 1; count of bases not matched to a gene: 4. CDR3 sequence reads: CASSQRGGGNTGELFF. The CDR3 DNA reads as TGCGCCAGCAGCCAACGCGGCGGGGGGAACACCGGGGAGCTGTTTTTT.

The chain joins TRBV19 to TRBJ1-2; 9 bases map to TRBD1. The CDR3 has 13 residues. CDR1 is LNHDA and CDR2 is SQIVND in the germline V gene (reference sequence). V dropped 4 bases and J dropped 6; count of bases not matched to a gene: 3. CDR3 nucleotide sequence: TGTGCCAGTAGTACACAGGGGGCTAATGGCTACACCTTC. Its translation is CASSTQGANGYTF.

The chain carries TRBV2 and TRBJ1-3; TRBD1 matches at 7 bases. In germline, CDR1 is SNHLY, CDR2 FYNNEI. With 6 bases clipped from V and 2 bases from J, the junction kept 4 bases outside the gene matches. This CDR3 region has 14 residues. This CDR3 reads CASSVTGAGNTIYF. In DNA, the CDR3 is TGTGCCAGCAGCGTTACAGGGGCTGGAAACACCATATATTTT.

The sample holds a few counts of this clone. One end of the junction does not line up with germline, which may come from a read error. This chain uses TRBV18 with TRBJ2-7; weak D call: TRBD1 (5 bases). CDR1 and CDR2 (germline): KGHSH, LQKENI. The length of the CDR3 is 15 residues. In nucleotides, the CDR3 is TGTGCCAGCTCACCCCGATTAAGGGGCTCCCACGAGCAGTACTTC. It codes for CASSPRLRGSHEQYF.

The V call is TRBV15, the J call TRBJ2-3; 13 nucleotides agree with TRBD2. With V trimmed by 9 bases and J by 4 bases, 7 bases remained unmatched. Germline values: CDR1 LNHNV, CDR2 YYDKDF (reference sequence). The CDR3 spans 15 residues. The CDR3, as DNA: TGTGCCACGAGGACTAGCGGGGGATGGGCAGATACGCAGTATTTT. Amino acids: CATRTSGGWADTQYF. Full variable domain (remainder filled in from reference TRBV15 and TRBJ2-3): DAMVIQNPRYQVTQFGKPVTLSCSQTLNHNVMYWYQQKSSQAPKLLFHYYDKDFNNEADTPDNFQSRRPNTSFCFLDIRSPGLGDTAMYLCATRTSGGWADTQYFGPGTRLTVL.

The chain employs TRBV7-9 and TRBJ2-2; 8 nucleotides agree with TRBD1. CDR1 SEHNR and CDR2 FQNEAQ come from the germline V gene (reference sequence). The V gene end was trimmed by 5 bases and the J gene end by 2 bases; junction bases not matched to a gene: 13. The CDR3 loop spans 18 amino acids. CDR3 sequence reads: CASSLTFKAGGNTGELFF. The DNA of the CDR3 is TGTGCCAGCAGCCTCACTTTCAAAGCAGGGGGCAACACCGGGGAGCTGTTTTTT.

On this clone: Its ends do not fully match the called genes, so a read error is possible. This chain connects TRBV7-9 to TRBJ2-7; 7 nucleotides match TRBD1. CDR3 size: 15 residues. Germline V gene sequence: CDR1 SEHNR, CDR2 FQNEAQ (reference sequence). The CDR3 loop is CSSSPQTGYGYEQYF. The CDR3 region has the DNA TGTTCCAGCAGCCCTCAGACAGGGTATGGCTACGAGCAGTACTTC.